This T cell receptor (beta chain) was found in a study of T cell responses to AZD1222 COVID-19 vaccine. Study findings and constraints: Donors were largely white British and mainly female; clonal diversity was possibly underestimated. After the peak T cell response, and only then, were repertoires sampled. Across the whole spike, CD4 TCRs peaked at regions 160-218 and 743-854. Just six people given AZD1222 tested seropositive at baseline.

Sequenced by immunoSEQ multiplex PCR; TCRdb stores in-frame clones only, minus some. The sample lists approximately 190,000 clones; roughly 88% were seen once. Germline CDR1 reads SGHRS; CDR2 reads YFSETQ. The germline V and J ends were trimmed by 2 bases and 0 bases, with 4 bases remaining between them. The CDR3 spans 13 residues. As to this clone: Its target is unknown.

The source is an adult in good health. The sample consisted of peripheral blood, taken on day 0 of AZD1222 vaccination. The V and J genes are TRBV5-1 and TRBJ2-3; D gene uncertain. CDR3 sequence reads: CASSFGSTDTQYF. CDR3 in DNA: TGCGCCAGCAGCTTCGGCAGCACAGATACGCAGTATTTT.